A single sample gave rise to the 12 T cell receptor beta chains below, sequenced in a study of T-cell reconstitution after alpha-beta-depleted transplantation in children. The TCRbeta library was prepared with unique molecular identifiers. MiXCR was run by TCRdb on the PCR reads, yielding one entry per CDR3 protein. The sample yields about 500,000 distinct CDR3 sequences, about 31% seen once. This sample comprised PBMCs from the stem cell graft donor, obtained from the stem cell graft. The receptors derive from a human donor who donated a stem cell graft to a child with aplastic anemia.

The CDR3 loop reads CASSQGPSGRAGELFF. CDR3 coding DNA: TGTGCCAGCAGCCAAGGTCCGAGCGGGAGGGCCGGGGAGCTGTTTTTT. The genes are TRBV3-1 and TRBJ2-2; 10 bases align to TRBD2. CDR3 length: 16 amino acids. Looked up from germline, CDR1 is LGHDT and CDR2 is YNNKEL (reference sequence). The V segment lost 1 base and the J segment 6 bases; nucleotides outside the gene matches: 5.

The chain uses TRBV7-6 and TRBJ2-2; perhaps TRBD1 as D (6 bases). The V and J ends lost 2 bases and 5 bases respectively, with 15 bases between them. The CDR3 spans 16 residues. The germline V gene has CDR1 SGHVS and CDR2 FNYEAQ. This CDR3 is CASSLLNRVGTGELFF. DNA of the CDR3: TGTGCCAGCAGCTTACTCAACAGGGTTGGGACCGGGGAGCTGTTTTTT.

The chain carries TRBV5-5 and TRBJ2-1; 8 bases map to TRBD2. The CDR3 runs to 15 residues. V was clipped by 2 bases and J by 4 bases; unmatched bases: 5. Germline V gene lookup returns CDR1 SGHKS and CDR2 YYEKEE (reference sequence). Here the CDR3 reads CASSLEREWYNEQFF. CDR3 sequence (DNA): TGTGCCAGCAGCTTAGAGCGGGAGTGGTACAATGAGCAGTTCTTC.

The chain carries TRBV20-1 and TRBJ1-4; possibly TRBD1 for D (5 bases). The ends were cut back, 0 bases at V and 6 bases at J, with 14 bases in the middle. The CDR3 loop spans 15 amino acids. Germline CDR1 DFQATT, CDR2 SNEGSKA (reference sequence). DNA for the CDR3: TGCAGTGCTAGAGAGATCCGGGACGTTCATGAAAAACTGTTTTTT. Residues: CSAREIRDVHEKLFF.

The chain recombines TRBV29-1 with TRBJ2-7; TRBD2 matches at 9 bases. The CDR3 extends over 13 amino acids. After removal of 6 bases from V and 2 bases from J, the junction contained 5 bases not matched to a gene. Germline loops: CDR1 SQVTM, CDR2 ANQGSEA. Here the CDR3 DNA reads TGCAGCGTCCGACTAGCGGCGGCCTACGAGCAGTACTTC. Its translation: CSVRLAAAYEQYF.

The chain joins TRBV20-1 to TRBJ2-1; 13 nucleotides align to TRBD2. This CDR3 is 16 amino acids long. Germline assignment: CDR1 DFQATT and CDR2 SNEGSKA (reference sequence). CDR3 region: CSSGLAGDRSYNEQFF. CDR3 DNA sequence: TGCAGCTCCGGACTAGCGGGAGACCGTTCCTACAATGAGCAGTTCTTC.

This clonotype was found a few times. The chain is built from TRBV18 and TRBJ2-1, with TRBD1 matching 8 bases. V dropped 0 bases and J dropped 6; count of bases not matched to a gene: 4. CDR3 length: 15 residues. CDR1 and CDR2 (germline): KGHSH, LQKENI. CDR3 coding DNA: TGTGCCAGCTCACCACCGCAGGGGGCGGGCAATGAGCAGTTCTTC. Amino acids: CASSPPQGAGNEQFF.

The chain has TRBV7-6 and TRBJ1-5; D ambiguous. This CDR3 spans 14 amino acids. Germline-derived CDR1 and CDR2 are SGHVS and FNYEAQ. The V end was cut by 0 bases, the J end by 3 bases, with 6 bases between. The CDR3 DNA is TGTGCCAGCAGCTTAGCCCCGTACAATCAGCCCCAGCATTTT. It is translated as CASSLAPYNQPQHF.

The chain is built from TRBV11-2 and TRBJ2-5; a possible D gene is TRBD1 (7 bases). Trimming removed 5 bases at V and 9 bases at J, with 19 bases between. Per germline, CDR1 SGHAT and CDR2 FQNNGV. The CDR3 is 14 residues long. CDR3 coding DNA: TGTGCCAGCAGCCATAGGGGGCGGGAAGGAGCCCAGTACTTC. Translation: CASSHRGREGAQYF.

This clonotype was found a few times. This chain connects TRBV20-1 to TRBJ1-1; TRBD1 agrees at 7 bases. The V gene's germline CDR1 is DFQATT and CDR2 SNEGSKA (reference sequence). CDR3 length: 15 residues. Germline trimming cut 0 bases from V and 2 bases from J; bases unmatched to any gene: 6. The CDR3 is CSARDQRQGNTEAFF. DNA of the CDR3: TGCAGTGCTAGAGATCAAAGACAGGGTAACACTGAAGCTTTCTTT.

A few counts support this clonotype. The genes are TRBV7-2 and TRBJ2-3; D ambiguous. V was cut by 1 base and J by 1 base, with 6 bases left in between. The CDR3 consists of 14 residues. CDR1 is SGHTA and CDR2 is FQGNSA in the germline V gene. CDR3 in DNA: TGTGCCAGCAGCTTAGACGATCGCACAGATACGCAGTATTTT. Its translation is CASSLDDRTDTQYF.

A single count supports this clonotype. One junction end disagrees with the germline gene, perhaps due to a read error. The chain has TRBV7-6 and TRBJ1-3; 7 positions match TRBD1. From germline, CDR1 is SGHVS and CDR2 FNYEAQ. CDR3 length: 16 amino acids. Here the CDR3 reads CAGSFGTGTAGDTIYF. The CDR3, as DNA: TGTGCCGGCAGCTTCGGCACCGGGACAGCCGGGGACACCATATATTTT.